Below are 3 T cell receptor beta chains sequenced from a single sample in a study of blood T cell repertoires in COVID-19. Only in-frame clones appear in the TCRdb table, and some are missing; sequencing was by immunoSEQ multiplex PCR. Of under 150,000 clones listed, around 87% are singletons. The sequencing input was peripheral blood. Receptor source: a man between 65 and 80 years old with active COVID-19.

The V and J genes are TRBV27 and TRBJ2-7; TRBD2 matches at 8 bases. The CDR3 extends over 13 amino acids. The V gene end was trimmed by 2 bases and the J gene end by 5 bases; junction bases not matched to a gene: 2. Germline V lookup: CDR1 MNHEY, CDR2 SMNVEV (reference sequence). DNA for the CDR3: TGTGCCAGCAGTTTACGGGAGGGGGACGAGCAGTACTTC. It yields the protein CASSLREGDEQYF.

This clone was counted a single time. The V and J genes are TRBV7-2 and TRBJ2-3, with 12 bases that match TRBD2. Germline CDR1 reads SGHTA; CDR2 reads FQGNSA. This CDR3 region has 16 residues. Unmatched junction bases numbered 6, after V lost 5 bases and J lost 3 bases. CDR3 in DNA: TGTGCCAGCAGCCCCCTAGCGGGAGGGGGGACAGATACGCAGTATTTT. Amino acids: CASSPLAGGGTDTQYF.

In this sample, this clone turned up a few times. This chain uses TRBV27 with TRBJ1-5; TRBD1 is a possible D gene (6 bases). Germline CDR1 and CDR2: MNHEY and SMNVEV (reference sequence). The CDR3 contains 14 residues. The V end lost 1 base, the J end lost 7 bases, and 11 bases lay between the germline ends. The CDR3 DNA follows: TGTGCCAGCAGTTTATGGGCCAGGGGACAGCCCCAGCATTTT. It translates to CASSLWARGQPQHF.